This T cell receptor (beta chain) comes out of a study of control samples from healthy donors and cancer patients. Trimming took 4 bases from V and 4 from J, leaving 13 bases between them. CDR1 MNHEY and CDR2 SVGAGI come from the germline V gene. The CDR3 totals 14 residues. The assay was immunoSEQ multiplex PCR, and TCRdb's table has in-frame clones only and misses some. This table has some 170,000 clones, around 94% appearing once. The TCR originated in a man aged 55 to 70 with colorectal cancer. J is TRBJ1-2 and V is TRBV6-5; TRBD1 might be the D (5 bases). Sequencing was carried out using PBMCs. The CDR3 sequence: CASSSSSDSYGYTF. CDR3 in DNA: TGTGCCAGCAGTTCGTCCTCAGACAGCTATGGCTACACCTTC.